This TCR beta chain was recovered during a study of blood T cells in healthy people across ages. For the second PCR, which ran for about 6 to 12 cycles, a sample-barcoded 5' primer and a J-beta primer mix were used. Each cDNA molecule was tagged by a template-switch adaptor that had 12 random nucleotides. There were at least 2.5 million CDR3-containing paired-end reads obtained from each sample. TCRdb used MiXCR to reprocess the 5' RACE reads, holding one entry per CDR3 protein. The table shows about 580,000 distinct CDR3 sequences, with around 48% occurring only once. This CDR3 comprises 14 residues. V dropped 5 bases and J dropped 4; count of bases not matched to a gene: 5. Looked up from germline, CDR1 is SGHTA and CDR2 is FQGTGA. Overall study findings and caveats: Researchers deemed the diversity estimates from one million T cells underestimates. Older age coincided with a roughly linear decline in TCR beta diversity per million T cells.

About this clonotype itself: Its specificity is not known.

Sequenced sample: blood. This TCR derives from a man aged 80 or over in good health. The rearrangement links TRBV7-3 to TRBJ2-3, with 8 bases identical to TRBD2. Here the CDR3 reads CASSTRTSPDTQYF. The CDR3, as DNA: TGTGCCAGCAGCACCCGGACTAGCCCAGATACGCAGTATTTT.